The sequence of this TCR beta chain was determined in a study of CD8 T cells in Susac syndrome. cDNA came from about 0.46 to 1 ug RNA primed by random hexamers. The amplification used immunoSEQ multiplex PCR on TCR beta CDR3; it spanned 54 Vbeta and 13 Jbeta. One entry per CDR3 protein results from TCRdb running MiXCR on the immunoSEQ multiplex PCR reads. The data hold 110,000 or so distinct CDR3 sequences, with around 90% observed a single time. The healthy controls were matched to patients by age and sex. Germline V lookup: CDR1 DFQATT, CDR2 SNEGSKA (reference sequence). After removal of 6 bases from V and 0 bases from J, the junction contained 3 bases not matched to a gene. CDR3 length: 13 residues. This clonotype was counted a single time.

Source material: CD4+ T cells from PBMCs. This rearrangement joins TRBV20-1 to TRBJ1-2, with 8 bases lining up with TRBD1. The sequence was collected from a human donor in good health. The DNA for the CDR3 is TGCAGTGCCGGGACAGGTGCTAACTATGGCTACACCTTC. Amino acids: CSAGTGANYGYTF.